The clone carrying this TCR beta chain was seen repeatedly, ten times or more. Its antigen is undetermined. Via MiXCR, TCRdb re-called the multiplex PCR reads, giving one row per CDR3 protein. The table records about 180,000 distinct CDR3 sequences, 25% to 40% of them present only once. The record originates from a study of breast tumors, draining lymph nodes, adjacent tissues. Findings and limits, study-wide: Luminal-like breast cancer showed significantly greater tumor-nontumor repertoire similarity than basal-like breast cancer did.

Breast cancer patients provided tissue from their axillary draining lymph nodes. The CDR3 is 14 amino acids. The V segment lost 6 bases and the J segment 7 bases; nucleotides outside the gene matches: 4. The germline CDR1 and CDR2 sequences are LGHNA and YNFKEQ. This TCR came from a female donor with breast cancer. Some clones in this sample may be carry-over from other donors' samples. What was sequenced was axillary lymph node tissue. This chain uses TRBV4-2 with TRBJ2-1, with 12 bases matching TRBD2. CDR3 amino acids: CASRDLAGGNEQFF. DNA of the CDR3: TGTGCCAGCAGAGATCTAGCGGGAGGGAATGAGCAGTTCTTC.